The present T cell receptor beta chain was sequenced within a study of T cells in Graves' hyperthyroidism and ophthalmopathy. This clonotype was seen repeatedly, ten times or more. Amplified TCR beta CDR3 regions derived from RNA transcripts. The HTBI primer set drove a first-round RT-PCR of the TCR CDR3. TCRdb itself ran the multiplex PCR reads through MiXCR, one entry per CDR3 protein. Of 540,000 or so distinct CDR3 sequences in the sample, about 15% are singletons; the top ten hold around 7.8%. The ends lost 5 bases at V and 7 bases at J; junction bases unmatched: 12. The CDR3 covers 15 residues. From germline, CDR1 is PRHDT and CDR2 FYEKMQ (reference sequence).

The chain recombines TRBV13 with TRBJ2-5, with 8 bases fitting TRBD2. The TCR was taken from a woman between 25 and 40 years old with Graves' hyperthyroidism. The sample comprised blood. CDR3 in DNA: TGTGCCAGCAGCGTTAGCGGGGTGGAGGTCGGGACCCAGTACTTC. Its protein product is CASSVSGVEVGTQYF.